This TCR beta chain was obtained from a study of OX40 agonist ivuxolimab in advanced cancers. Overall study findings and caveats: CD4+ and CD8+ T cells in blood underwent clonal expansion by week 6 at 0.1 to 3.0 mg/kg.

A note on this clone: The antigen is unknown.

Trimming removed 7 bases from V and 11 bases from J, with 26 bases in between. The CDR3 extends over 15 amino acids. Germline V gene lookup returns CDR1 MDHEN and CDR2 SYDVKM. Sequenced by immunoSEQ multiplex PCR; TCRdb stores in-frame clones only, minus some. This sample carries some 85,000 clones, about 90% of them seen once, and the ten largest clones take around 1.6%. The receptor comes from an adult with an advanced solid tumor such as melanoma, head and neck, liver or kidney cancer. This specimen was CD4+ or CD8+ T cells sorted from blood, taken in a trial of the OX40 agonist ivuxolimab. This chain joins TRBV28 and TRBJ1-1; D is undetermined. The CDR3 sequence is CASTLGGVGPFEAFF. The CDR3 DNA is TGTGCCAGCACCCTGGGCGGGGTCGGCCCCTTTGAGGCTTTCTTT.